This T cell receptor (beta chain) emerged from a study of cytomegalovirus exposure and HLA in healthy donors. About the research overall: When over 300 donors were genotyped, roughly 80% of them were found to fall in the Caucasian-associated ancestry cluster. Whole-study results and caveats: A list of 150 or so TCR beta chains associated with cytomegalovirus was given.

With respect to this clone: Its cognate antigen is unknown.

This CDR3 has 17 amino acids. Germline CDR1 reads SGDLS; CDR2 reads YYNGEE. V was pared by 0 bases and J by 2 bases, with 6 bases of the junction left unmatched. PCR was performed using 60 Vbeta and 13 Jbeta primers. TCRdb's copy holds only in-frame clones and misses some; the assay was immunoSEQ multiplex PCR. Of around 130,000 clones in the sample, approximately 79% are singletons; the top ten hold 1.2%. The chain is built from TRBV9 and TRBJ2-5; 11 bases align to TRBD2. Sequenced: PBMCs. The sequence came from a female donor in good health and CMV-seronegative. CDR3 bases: TGTGCCAGCAGCGTAGCTACTCTAGCGGGAGGACAAGAGACCCAGTACTTC. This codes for CASSVATLAGGQETQYF.